The 6 T cell receptor beta chains below all came from one sample that was sequenced in a study of blood T cells in healthy people across ages. A second roughly 7 to 12 cycle PCR used barcoded and J-beta primers. TCRdb reanalysed the 5' RACE reads using MiXCR and keeps one entry per CDR3 protein. In the table there are hundreds of thousands of distinct CDR3 sequences, about 53% of which are singletons. Sequencing input: blood. All receptors come from an elderly man in good health.

The gene calls are TRBV20-1 and TRBJ2-4; 8 bases align to TRBD1. The DNA end favors TRBJ2-5, so the J call may be wrong. The length of the CDR3 is 13 residues. Germline values: CDR1 DFQATT, CDR2 SNEGSKA (reference sequence). In DNA form, the CDR3 reads TGCAGTGCGCCTACAGGGGGATTAGAGACCCAGTACTTC. Translation gives CSAPTGGLETQYF.

This sequence joins TRBV3-1 and TRBJ2-1; possibly TRBD2 for D (7 bases). Germline V gene lookup returns CDR1 LGHDT and CDR2 YNNKEL (reference sequence). The CDR3 spans 21 residues. The germline V and J ends were trimmed by 0 bases and 0 bases, with 24 bases remaining between them. The CDR3 here is CASSQDPYWALADSSYNEQFF. The CDR3 coding sequence is TGTGCCAGCAGCCAAGATCCCTACTGGGCCCTAGCGGACAGCTCCTACAATGAGCAGTTCTTC.

The rearrangement links TRBV7-9 to TRBJ2-2, with no clear D. V was pared by 3 bases and J by 6 bases, with 5 bases between. The CDR3 is 12 residues long. The germline CDR1 and CDR2 sequences are SEHNR and FQNEAQ (reference sequence). The CDR3 DNA sequence: TGTGCCAGCAGCTTCTCCCCCGGGGAGCTGTTTTTT. This sequence encodes CASSFSPGELFF.

The rearrangement links TRBV7-2 to TRBJ2-7, with a tentative D call TRBD2 (6 bases). The CDR3 sequence is 15 residues long. Germline values: CDR1 SGHTA, CDR2 FQGNSA. The V end was cut by 1 base, the J end by 3 bases, with 13 bases between. The CDR3 loop is CASSLEFLGGYEQYF. The CDR3 region has the DNA TGTGCCAGCAGCTTAGAGTTTCTGGGGGGCTACGAGCAGTACTTC.

The chain uses TRBV29-1 and TRBJ1-1, with a weak D call TRBD1 (5 bases). With 5 bases removed from V and 1 base from J, the gap between germline ends came to 8 bases. CDR3 length equals 12 residues. Germline-derived CDR1 and CDR2 are SQVTM and ANQGSEA. The CDR3: CSVLQGNTEAFF. Written as DNA, the CDR3 is TGCAGCGTTCTGCAGGGGAACACTGAAGCTTTCTTT. Using reference TRBV29-1 and TRBJ1-1 for the parts outside the CDR3, the full variable domain is SAVISQKPSRDICQRGTSLTIQCQVDSQVTMMFWYRQQPGQSLTLIATANQGSEATYESGFVIDKFPISRPNLTFSTLTVSNMSPEDSSIYLCSVLQGNTEAFFGQGTRLTVV.

The chain's CDR3 is CASSLRQGPSSYEQYF. In DNA, the CDR3 is TGTGCCAGCAGCTTGCGGCAGGGGCCGAGCTCCTACGAGCAGTACTTC. The chain has TRBV11-1 and TRBJ2-7, with D possibly TRBD1 on 6 matching bases. Trimming took 3 bases from V and 0 from J, leaving 15 bases between them. CDR3 size: 16 residues. The germline CDR1 and CDR2 sequences are SGHAT and FQDESV (reference sequence).